These 14 T cell receptor beta chains came from one sample sequenced in a study of regulatory T cells in long-lasting Graves disease. The time point: newly diagnosed GD, antithyroid drugs for less than 3 months. The TCR library was made from RNA that had been extracted from PBMCs in TRIzol. HTBI primers from iRepertoire and Arm-PCR of CDR3 regions yielded the TCR beta libraries. TCRdb itself ran the multiplex PCR reads through MiXCR, one entry per CDR3 protein. The data contain about 380,000 distinct CDR3 sequences, around 15% of them seen just once; the ten biggest clones take up about 20%. This sample comprised peripheral blood mononuclear cells (PBMCs), obtained at new diagnosis, from a patient treated with antithyroid drugs. The receptors stem from a female donor with Graves disease.

This clonotype was seen at least ten times. The J gene is TRBJ2-5, the V gene TRBV15; 16 bases line up with TRBD2. The CDR3 runs 18 residues. CDR1 LNHNV and CDR2 YYDKDF come from the germline V gene (reference sequence). V dropped 5 bases and J dropped 2; count of bases not matched to a gene: 8. As DNA, the CDR3 is TGTGCCACCAGCGCTTGGGGACTAGCGGGGGGGAAACAAGAGACCCAGTACTTC. It is translated as CATSAWGLAGGKQETQYF.

With respect to this clonotype: A far larger clone is off by one base, so a read error is likely. The chain recombines TRBV27 with TRBJ1-2; D might be TRBD1 (6 bases). Germline V gene sequence: CDR1 MNHEY, CDR2 SMNVEV (reference sequence). The V end lost 5 bases, the J end lost 4 bases, and 14 bases lay between the germline ends. There are 14 residues in the CDR3. This CDR3 reads CASSDRGTLYGYTF. In DNA form, the CDR3 reads TGTGCCAGCAGTGATAGAGGGACACTCTATGGCTACACCTTC.

Many counts were recorded for this clonotype. The chain carries TRBV6-5 and TRBJ2-2; D is ambiguous. The germline V and J ends were trimmed by 2 bases and 7 bases, with 8 bases remaining between them. There are 13 residues in the CDR3. Per the germline V gene, CDR1 is MNHEY and CDR2 is SVGAGI. The CDR3 DNA follows: TGTGCCAGCAGTTACGCCATTCGCGGGGAGCTGTTTTTT. Its translation: CASSYAIRGELFF.

This clonotype has just a few counts. This chain uses TRBV27 with TRBJ2-7, with D unclear. The V end was cut by 4 bases, the J end by 3 bases, with 13 bases between. CDR3 length equals 14 residues. Germline V gene sequence: CDR1 MNHEY, CDR2 SMNVEV (reference sequence). The CDR3 sequence: CASSSDRASYEQYF. Here the CDR3 DNA reads TGTGCCAGCAGTTCCGACCGAGCTAGCTACGAGCAGTACTTC.

This clonotype has at least ten counts. V gene TRBV10-3 combines with J gene TRBJ1-4; tentative D call: TRBD1 (6 bases). CDR1 ENHRY and CDR2 SYGVKD come from the germline V gene. This CDR3 is 17 amino acids long. V was pared by 6 bases and J by 3 bases, with 20 bases between. The CDR3 reads CAISHRDGGGSNEKLFF. The CDR3 DNA is TGTGCCATCAGCCACCGGGACGGAGGGGGATCTAATGAAAAACTGTTTTTT.

This clonotype was recorded at least ten times. The gene calls are TRBV28 and TRBJ1-2; D unresolved. V was pared by 5 bases and J by 5 bases, with 18 bases between. Germline-derived CDR1 and CDR2 are MDHEN and SYDVKM. The CDR3 sequence is 15 residues long. CDR3 region: CASSPARTETYGYTF. The DNA of the CDR3 is TGTGCCAGCAGTCCCGCCCGGACGGAAACTTATGGCTACACCTTC.

This clonotype was found many times. The genes are TRBV10-3 and TRBJ2-3; D might be TRBD2 (6 bases). Germline values: CDR1 ENHRY, CDR2 SYGVKD. The length of the CDR3 is 15 residues. V was pared by 4 bases and J by 3 bases, with 14 bases between. DNA of the CDR3: TGTGCCATCAGTGTAGGAGGGGCCGGGACAGATACGCAGTATTTT. The encoded protein is CAISVGGAGTDTQYF.

In its sample, this clonotype was seen many times. The chain links TRBV5-1 to TRBJ1-2; D remains unclear. Between the trimmed V and J ends, which lost 1 base and 6 bases, there was a span of 13 bases. CDR3 length equals 14 residues. CDR1 SGHRS and CDR2 YFSETQ come from the germline V gene. CDR3 DNA: TGCGCCAGCAGCTTGTGGTCAGGTGGCGATGGCTACACCTTC. This sequence encodes CASSLWSGGDGYTF. The full variable domain, completed using reference TRBV5-1 and TRBJ1-2, is KAGVTQTPRYLIKTRGQQVTLSCSPISGHRSVSWYQQTPGQGLQFLFEYFSETQRNKGNFPGRFSGRQFSNSRSEMNVSTLELGDSALYLCASSLWSGGDGYTFGSGTRLTVV.

This clonotype showed up many times. J is TRBJ1-3 and V is TRBV12-3 or TRBV12-4, with D unresolved. The CDR3 is 15 residues long. Trimming stripped 3 bases from V and 4 bases from J, with 13 bases between. This CDR3 reads CASSFDGLKGNTIYF. As DNA, the CDR3 is TGTGCCAGCAGTTTTGACGGACTAAAAGGAAACACCATATATTTT.

V gene TRBV6-2 or TRBV6-3 combines with J gene TRBJ2-7; 7 bases fit TRBD2. Trimming removed 2 bases from V and 0 bases from J; junction bases left unmatched: 10. The germline V gene encodes CDR1 MNHEY and CDR2 SVGEGT. The CDR3 is made up of 17 amino acids. CDR3 sequence: CASSYPTRVAGSYEQYF. CDR3 DNA: TGTGCCAGCAGTTACCCTACTAGGGTAGCGGGCTCCTACGAGCAGTACTTC.

The table lists this clonotype with many counts. The V gene is TRBV6-1, the J gene TRBJ1-1; D not certain. The ends were cut back, 3 bases at V and 3 bases at J, with 17 bases in the middle. Per germline, CDR1 MNHNS and CDR2 SASEGT. There are 16 residues in the CDR3. The CDR3 sequence is CASSDERGMEDTEAFF. The DNA of the CDR3 is TGTGCCAGCAGTGATGAGAGAGGGATGGAAGACACTGAAGCTTTCTTT.

The chain has TRBV28 and TRBJ1-5, with D hard to call. This CDR3 has 15 residues. With 6 bases removed from V and 0 bases from J, the gap between germline ends came to 12 bases. Germline CDR1 reads MDHEN; CDR2 reads SYDVKM. The CDR3 coding sequence is TGTGCCAGCAGGGATCTTCAGGATAGCAATCAGCCCCAGCATTTT. It yields the protein CASRDLQDSNQPQHF. The full variable domain, rest sourced from reference TRBV28 and TRBJ1-5, is DVKVTQSSRYLVKRTGEKVFLECVQDMDHENMFWYRQDPGLGLRLIYFSYDVKMKEKGDIPEGYSVSREKKERFSLILESASTNQTSMYLCASRDLQDSNQPQHFGDGTRLSIL.

This clonotype was counted at least ten times. The V and J genes are TRBV12-3 or TRBV12-4 and TRBJ2-3, with 7 bases aligning to TRBD2. This CDR3 has 15 amino acids. V lost 5 bases, J lost 2 bases, and 7 bases stayed unmatched. In nucleotides, the CDR3 is TGTGCCAGCAGTACCCTAGCGGATCACACAGATACGCAGTATTTT. This translates into CASSTLADHTDTQYF.

This clonotype was seen ten or more times. The chain recombines TRBV18 with TRBJ2-1; D unresolved. Germline V gene data show CDR1 as KGHSH and CDR2 as LQKENI. V was shortened by 2 bases and J by 7 bases, with 6 bases between the two germline ends. CDR3 size: 12 residues. The CDR3 here is CASSPFQNEQFF. The DNA for the CDR3 is TGTGCCAGCTCACCATTCCAGAATGAGCAGTTCTTC.